This T cell receptor (beta chain) was retrieved from a study of siplizumab effects on memory and regulatory T cells. The CDR3 is 14 residues long. Trimming took 1 base from V and 6 from J, leaving 11 bases between them. The germline V gene has CDR1 SGDLS and CDR2 YYNGEE. Regarding this clone: Its antigen is not known.

Study-level points and caveats: The naive T cell population seemed more diverse than memory cells and seemed a major contributor to the alloresponse.

Data came from immunoSEQ multiplex PCR; TCRdb stores just in-frame clones and leaves some out. This table holds about 100,000 clones, about 91% found once. Specimen: CD4+ T cells sorted from blood. V gene TRBV9 combines with J gene TRBJ2-1; D call uncertain. The clonotype comes from a human donor in good health. The CDR3 sequence is CASSVQTGSNEQFF. CDR3 coding DNA: TGTGCCAGCAGCGTACAGACGGGCTCCAATGAGCAGTTCTTC.